This entry concerns a single TCR beta chain. A much larger clone lies a single base off, so this may be a read error. Sorting captured naive CD8 T cells as CD8+CD4-CCR7+CD45RA+. TCRdb passed the PCR reads through MiXCR, listing each CDR3 protein once. This table has under 600,000 distinct CDR3 sequences, 25% appearing once. This specimen belongs to a study of molecular identifiers for immune sequencing clone quantification. V was clipped by 2 bases and J by 4 bases; unmatched bases: 10. Germline V gene sequence: CDR1 MNHEY, CDR2 SVGAGI. The CDR3 length is 16 residues. Material: naive CD8+ T cells from blood, with Jurkat cell RNA spiked in. Subset: FACS-sorted CD8+CD4-CCR7+CD45RA+ naive T cells. The clonotype originates from a human donor in good health. Some libraries in this study had Jurkat cell RNA spiked in. The gene calls are TRBV6-5 and TRBJ1-1; 7 bases agree with TRBD1. The CDR3 is CASSYVRQGGVTEAFF. CDR3 sequence (DNA): TGTGCCAGCAGTTACGTCCGACAGGGCGGTGTCACTGAAGCTTTCTTT.